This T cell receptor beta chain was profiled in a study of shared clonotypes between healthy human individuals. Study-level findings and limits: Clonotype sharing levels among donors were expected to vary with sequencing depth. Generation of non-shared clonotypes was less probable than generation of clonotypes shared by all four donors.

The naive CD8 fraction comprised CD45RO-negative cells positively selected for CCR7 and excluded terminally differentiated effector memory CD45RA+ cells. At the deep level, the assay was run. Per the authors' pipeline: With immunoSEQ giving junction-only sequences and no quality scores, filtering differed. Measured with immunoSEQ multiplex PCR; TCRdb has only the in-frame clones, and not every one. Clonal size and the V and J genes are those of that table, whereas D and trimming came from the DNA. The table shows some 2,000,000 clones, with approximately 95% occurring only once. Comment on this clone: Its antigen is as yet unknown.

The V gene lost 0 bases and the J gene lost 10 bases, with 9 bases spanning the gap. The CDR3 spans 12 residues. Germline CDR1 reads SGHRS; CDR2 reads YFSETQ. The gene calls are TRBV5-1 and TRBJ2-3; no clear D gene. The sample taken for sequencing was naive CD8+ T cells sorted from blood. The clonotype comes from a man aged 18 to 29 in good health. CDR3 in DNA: TGCGCCAGCAGCTTGGCCGGCCCCTCGCAGTATTTT. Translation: CASSLAGPSQYF.